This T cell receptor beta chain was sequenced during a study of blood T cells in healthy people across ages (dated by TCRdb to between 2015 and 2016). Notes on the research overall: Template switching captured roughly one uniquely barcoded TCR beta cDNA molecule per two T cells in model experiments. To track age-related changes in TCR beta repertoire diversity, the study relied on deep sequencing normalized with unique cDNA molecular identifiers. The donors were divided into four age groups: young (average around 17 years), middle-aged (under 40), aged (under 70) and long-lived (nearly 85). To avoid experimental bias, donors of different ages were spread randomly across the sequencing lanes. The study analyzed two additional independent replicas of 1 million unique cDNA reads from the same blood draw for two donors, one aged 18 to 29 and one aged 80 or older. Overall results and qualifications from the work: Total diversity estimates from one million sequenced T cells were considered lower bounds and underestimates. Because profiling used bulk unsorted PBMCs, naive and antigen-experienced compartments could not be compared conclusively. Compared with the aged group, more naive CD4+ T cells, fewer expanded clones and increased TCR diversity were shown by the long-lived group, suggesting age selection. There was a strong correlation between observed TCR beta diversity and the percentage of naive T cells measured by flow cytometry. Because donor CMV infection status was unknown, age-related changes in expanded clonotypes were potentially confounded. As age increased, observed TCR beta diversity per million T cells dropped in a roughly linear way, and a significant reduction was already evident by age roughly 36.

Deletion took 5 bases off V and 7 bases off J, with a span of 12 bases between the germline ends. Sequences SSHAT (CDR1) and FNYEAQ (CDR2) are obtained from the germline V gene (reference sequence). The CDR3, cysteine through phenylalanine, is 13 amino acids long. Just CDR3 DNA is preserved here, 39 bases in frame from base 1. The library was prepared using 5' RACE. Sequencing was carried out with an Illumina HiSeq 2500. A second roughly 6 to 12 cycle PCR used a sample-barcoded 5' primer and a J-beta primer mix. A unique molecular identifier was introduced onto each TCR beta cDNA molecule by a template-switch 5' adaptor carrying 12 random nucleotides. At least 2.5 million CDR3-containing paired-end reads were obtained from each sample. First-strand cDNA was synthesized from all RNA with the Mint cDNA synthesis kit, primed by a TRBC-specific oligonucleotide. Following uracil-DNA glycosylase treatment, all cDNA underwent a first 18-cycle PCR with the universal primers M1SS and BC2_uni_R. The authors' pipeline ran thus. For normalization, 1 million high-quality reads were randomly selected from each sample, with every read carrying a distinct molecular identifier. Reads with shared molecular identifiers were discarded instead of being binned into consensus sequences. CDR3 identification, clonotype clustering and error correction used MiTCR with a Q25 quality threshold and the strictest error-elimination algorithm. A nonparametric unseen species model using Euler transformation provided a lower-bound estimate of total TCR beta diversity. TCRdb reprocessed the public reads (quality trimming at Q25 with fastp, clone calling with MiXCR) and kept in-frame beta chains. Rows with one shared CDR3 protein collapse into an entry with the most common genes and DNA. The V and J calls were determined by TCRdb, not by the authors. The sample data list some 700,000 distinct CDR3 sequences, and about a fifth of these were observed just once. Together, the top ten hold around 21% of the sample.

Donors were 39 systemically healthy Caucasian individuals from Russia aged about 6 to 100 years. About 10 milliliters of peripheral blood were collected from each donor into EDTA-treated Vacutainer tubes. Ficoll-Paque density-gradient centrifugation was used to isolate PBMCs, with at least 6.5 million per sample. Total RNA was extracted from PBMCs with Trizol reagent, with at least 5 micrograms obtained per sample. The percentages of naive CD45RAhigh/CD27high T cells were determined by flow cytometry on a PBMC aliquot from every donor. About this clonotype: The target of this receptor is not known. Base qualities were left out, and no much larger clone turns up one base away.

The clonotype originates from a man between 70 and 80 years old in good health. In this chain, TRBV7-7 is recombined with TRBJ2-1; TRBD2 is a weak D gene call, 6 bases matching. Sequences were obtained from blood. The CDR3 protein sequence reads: CASSGRLGNEQFF. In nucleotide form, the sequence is TGTGCCAGCAGCGGAAGACTAGGAAATGAGCAGTTCTTC.